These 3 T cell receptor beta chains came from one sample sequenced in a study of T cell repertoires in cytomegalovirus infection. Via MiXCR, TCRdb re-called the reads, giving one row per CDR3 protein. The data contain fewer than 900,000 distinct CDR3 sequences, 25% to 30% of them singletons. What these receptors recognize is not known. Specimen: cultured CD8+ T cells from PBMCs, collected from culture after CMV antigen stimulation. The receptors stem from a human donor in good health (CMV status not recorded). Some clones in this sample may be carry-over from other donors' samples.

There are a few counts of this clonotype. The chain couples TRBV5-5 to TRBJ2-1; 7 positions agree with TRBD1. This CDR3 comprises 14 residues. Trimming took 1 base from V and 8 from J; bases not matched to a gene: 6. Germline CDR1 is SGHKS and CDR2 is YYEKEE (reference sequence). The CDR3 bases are TGTGCCAGCAGCTTGACAGGGGTTGGCCATGAGCAGTTCTTC. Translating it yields CASSLTGVGHEQFF.

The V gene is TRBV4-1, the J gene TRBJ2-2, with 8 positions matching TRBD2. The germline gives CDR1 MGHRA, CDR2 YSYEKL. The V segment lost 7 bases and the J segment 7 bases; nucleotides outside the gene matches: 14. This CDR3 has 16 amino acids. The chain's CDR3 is CASKTFRTSYNGELFF. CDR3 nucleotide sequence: TGCGCCAGCAAAACGTTTAGGACTAGCTATAACGGGGAGCTGTTTTTT.

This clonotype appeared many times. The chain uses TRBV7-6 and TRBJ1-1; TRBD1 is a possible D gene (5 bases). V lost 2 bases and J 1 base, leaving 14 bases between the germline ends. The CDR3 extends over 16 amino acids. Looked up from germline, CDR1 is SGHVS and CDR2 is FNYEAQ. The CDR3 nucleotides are TGTGCCAGCAGCTTATATGAGGGAAGGGGGAACACTGAAGCTTTCTTT. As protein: CASSLYEGRGNTEAFF.